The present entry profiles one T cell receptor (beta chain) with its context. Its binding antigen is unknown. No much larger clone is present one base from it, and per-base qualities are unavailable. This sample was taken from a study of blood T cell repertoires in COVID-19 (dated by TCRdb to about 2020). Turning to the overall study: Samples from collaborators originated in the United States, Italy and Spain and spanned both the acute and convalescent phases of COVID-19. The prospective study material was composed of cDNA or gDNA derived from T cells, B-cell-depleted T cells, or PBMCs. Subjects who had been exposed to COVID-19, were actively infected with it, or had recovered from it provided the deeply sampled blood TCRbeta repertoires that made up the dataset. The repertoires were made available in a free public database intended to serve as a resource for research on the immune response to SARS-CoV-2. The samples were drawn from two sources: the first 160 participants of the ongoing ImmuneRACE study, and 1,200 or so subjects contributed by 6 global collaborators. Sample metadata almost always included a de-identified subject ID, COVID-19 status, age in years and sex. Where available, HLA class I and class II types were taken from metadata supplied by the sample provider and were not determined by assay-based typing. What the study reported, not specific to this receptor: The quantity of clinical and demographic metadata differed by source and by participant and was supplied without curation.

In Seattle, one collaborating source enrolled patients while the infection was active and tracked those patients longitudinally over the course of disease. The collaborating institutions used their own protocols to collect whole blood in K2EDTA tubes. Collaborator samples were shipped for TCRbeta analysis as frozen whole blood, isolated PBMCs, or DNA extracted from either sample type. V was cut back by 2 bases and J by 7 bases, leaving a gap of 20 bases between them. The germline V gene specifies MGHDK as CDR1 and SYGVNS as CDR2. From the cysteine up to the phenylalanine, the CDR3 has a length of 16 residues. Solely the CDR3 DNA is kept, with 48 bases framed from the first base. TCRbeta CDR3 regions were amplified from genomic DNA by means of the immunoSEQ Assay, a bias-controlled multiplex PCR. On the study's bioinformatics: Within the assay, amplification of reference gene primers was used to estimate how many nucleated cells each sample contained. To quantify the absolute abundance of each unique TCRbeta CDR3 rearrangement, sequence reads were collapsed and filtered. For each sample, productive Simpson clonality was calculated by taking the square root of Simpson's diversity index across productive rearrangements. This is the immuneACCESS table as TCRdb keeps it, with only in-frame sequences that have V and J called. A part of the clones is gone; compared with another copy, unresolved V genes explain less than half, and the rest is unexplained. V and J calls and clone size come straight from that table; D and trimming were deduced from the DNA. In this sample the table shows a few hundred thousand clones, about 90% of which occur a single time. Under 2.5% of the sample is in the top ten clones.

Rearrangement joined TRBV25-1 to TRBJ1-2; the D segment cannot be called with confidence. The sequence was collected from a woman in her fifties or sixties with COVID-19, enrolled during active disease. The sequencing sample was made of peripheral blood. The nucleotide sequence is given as TGTGCCAGCAGTGAAGATCGGCAGGCCAAGGTCTCTGGCTACACCTTC. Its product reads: CASSEDRQAKVSGYTF.